These T cell receptor beta chains were read from a single sample in a study of T-cell memory formation after mild COVID-19. TCRdb reprocessed the 5' RACE reads via MiXCR and lists one record per CDR3 protein. This table has about 560,000 distinct CDR3 sequences, roughly 22% appearing once. The sample taken for sequencing was PBMCs or a T cell subset sorted from them (not recorded which). These receptors came from an adult woman who had mild COVID-19 (a few samples of this study predate the infection). Cell type and time point are not known. Each CDR3 is given with its conserved first and last residue. D genes are given only for firm matches. Only part of the rows carry a size: once, few, many, or a class if the clone is expanded.

TRBV7-2	.	.	TRBJ2-3	15	CASSSGGGSNLRLYF	TGTGCCAGCAGCTCGGGCGGGGGCTCAAACCTTCGTCTGTATTTT
TRBV5-1	few	.	TRBJ2-7	14	CASSLDPSSYEQYF	TGCGCCAGCAGCTTAGACCCGTCCTCCTACGAGCAGTACTTC
TRBV7-2	few	.	TRBJ2-2	19	CASSLGFYWAGGGTGELFF	TGTGCCAGCAGCTTAGGTTTCTATTGGGCCGGGGGTGGCACCGGGGAGCTGTTTTTT
TRBV7-9	.	.	TRBJ2-3	12	CATSDQTDTQYF	TGTGCCACCAGCGATCAGACAGATACGCAGTATTTT
TRBV4-1	.	.	TRBJ2-3	16	CASSQGLTGNTDTQYF	TGCGCCAGCAGCCAAGGGTTGACCGGGAACACAGATACGCAGTATTTT
TRBV11-3	.	.	TRBJ2-5	14	CAFRGGANKETQYF	TGTGCCTTCAGGGGGGGCGCGAATAAAGAGACCCAGTACTTC
TRBV6-1	.	TRBD1	TRBJ1-2	16	CASSEVVRTGNYGYTF	TGTGCCAGCAGTGAAGTTGTCCGGACAGGGAACTATGGCTACACCTTC
TRBV6-6	few	.	TRBJ1-2	13	CASSYVMESGYTF	TGTGCCAGCAGTTACGTTATGGAGAGTGGCTACACCTTC
TRBV7-9	.	.	TRBJ2-5	15	CASSPFGTAQETQYF	TGTGCCAGCAGCCCGTTCGGGACGGCGCAAGAGACCCAGTACTTC
TRBV7-2	.	.	TRBJ2-7	15	CASSPETSSSYEQYF	TGTGCCAGCAGCCCAGAGACTAGTTCTTCCTACGAGCAGTACTTC
TRBV12-3/TRBV12-4	.	TRBD1	TRBJ1-2	17	CASRPNWDRESGYGYTF	TGTGCCAGCAGACCAAACTGGGACAGGGAATCCGGTTATGGCTACACCTTC
TRBV7-3	.	TRBD2	TRBJ2-3	17	CASSLNGLAGGIDTQYF	TGTGCCAGCAGCTTAAATGGGCTAGCGGGGGGGATAGATACGCAGTATTTT
TRBV20-1	.	TRBD1	TRBJ1-5	15	CSARVRDSGSEPQHF	TGCAGTGCTAGAGTGCGGGACAGCGGATCGGAGCCCCAGCATTTT
TRBV29-1	.	TRBD1	TRBJ1-2	15	CSVLLGGPINYGYTF	TGCAGCGTTTTACTAGGGGGCCCGATTAACTATGGCTACACCTTC
TRBV5-5	many	.	TRBJ2-7	15	CASSLANRPPYEQYF	TGTGCCAGCAGCTTGGCGAACAGGCCCCCCTACGAGCAGTACTTC
TRBV7-2	.	.	TRBJ2-3	15	CASNPRLGLTDTQYF	TGTGCCAGCAACCCAAGACTAGGGCTCACAGATACGCAGTATTTT
TRBV7-2	.	.	TRBJ2-1	15	CASSYRVRGPYEQFF	TGTGCCAGCAGCTACCGGGTCCGAGGCCCCTATGAGCAGTTCTTC
TRBV24-1	.	.	TRBJ1-5	13	CATSQGARQPQHF	TGTGCCACCAGTCAGGGCGCGCGCCAGCCCCAGCATTTT
TRBV2	.	.	TRBJ1-2	14	CASSEIDGLYGYTF	TGTGCCAGCAGTGAAATAGACGGACTCTATGGCTACACCTTC
TRBV20-1	.	.	TRBJ1-1	11	CSGWGDTEAFF	TGCAGTGGTTGGGGTGATACTGAAGCTTTCTTT
TRBV5-4	many	.	TRBJ2-7	14	CASSPRRDGYEQYF	TGTGCCAGCAGCCCGAGGAGGGATGGGTACGAGCAGTACTTC
TRBV5-1	few	.	TRBJ1-1	14	CASSSGYPNTEAFF	TGCGCCAGCAGCTCAGGATATCCTAATACTGAAGCTTTCTTT
TRBV7-3	few	.	TRBJ1-2	14	CASSLNPGNYGYTF	TGTGCCAGCAGCTTAAATCCGGGGAACTATGGCTACACCTTC
TRBV7-3	.	.	TRBJ2-3	16	CASSLNGAVSTDTQYF	TGTGCCAGCAGCTTAAACGGGGCGGTCAGCACAGATACGCAGTATTTT
TRBV20-1	few	TRBD2	TRBJ2-4	12	CSARTSGDIQYF	TGCAGTGCCCGGACTAGCGGGGACATTCAGTACTTC
TRBV2	.	.	TRBJ1-5	14	CASRGDSSNQPQHF	TGTGCCAGCAGAGGTGACAGTAGCAATCAGCCCCAGCATTTT
TRBV4-2	few	.	TRBJ1-2	16	CASSQDQDSIHYGYTF	TGTGCCAGCAGCCAAGATCAGGACAGCATTCACTATGGCTACACCTTC
TRBV5-1	few	TRBD1	TRBJ2-7	14	CASSFTGQSYEQYF	TGCGCCAGCAGCTTTACGGGACAGTCCTACGAGCAGTACTTC
TRBV7-2	.	.	TRBJ1-2	14	CASSSSGHLGGYTF	TGTGCCAGCAGCTCGTCTGGGCATTTGGGGGGCTACACCTTC
TRBV7-6	.	.	TRBJ2-1	16	CASSPARGGGSNEQFF	TGTGCCAGCAGCCCAGCGAGGGGGGGAGGAAGCAATGAGCAGTTCTTC
TRBV24-1	.	.	TRBJ2-2	15	CATSITGSNTGELFF	TGTGCCACCTCAATAACCGGTTCGAACACCGGGGAGCTGTTTTTT
TRBV5-1	.	.	TRBJ2-1	15	CASYKDSGNYNEQFF	TGCGCCAGCTATAAAGACAGCGGCAACTACAATGAGCAGTTCTTC
TRBV3-1	.	TRBD1	TRBJ1-1	15	CASSTHRGIVTEAFF	TGTGCCAGCAGCACACACAGGGGGATAGTAACTGAAGCTTTCTTT
TRBV19	.	.	TRBJ2-1	13	CASSLSFHNEQFF	TGTGCCAGTAGTCTCAGCTTCCACAATGAGCAGTTCTTC
TRBV7-2	.	.	TRBJ2-3	15	CDSRVPGLFTDTQYF	TGTGACAGCAGGGTACCCGGGCTCTTCACAGATACGCAGTATTTT
TRBV27	.	.	TRBJ1-4	13	CASSLYSNEKLFF	TGTGCCAGCAGTTTATACAGTAATGAAAAACTGTTTTTT
TRBV19	few	TRBD1	TRBJ1-1	13	CATGTALNTEAFF	TGTGCCACCGGGACAGCCCTGAACACTGAAGCTTTCTTT
TRBV5-6	.	.	TRBJ2-3	15	CASSLNLGSPDTQYF	TGTGCCAGCAGCTTGAACTTGGGCAGCCCAGATACGCAGTATTTT
TRBV7-2	.	.	TRBJ1-5	13	CASTKGGFQPQHF	TGTGCCAGCACAAAGGGGGGGTTTCAGCCCCAGCATTTT
TRBV12-3/TRBV12-4	.	.	TRBJ2-6	17	CASSSGQFISGANVLTF	TGTGCCAGCAGTTCCGGACAGTTCATCTCTGGGGCCAACGTCCTGACTTTC